This T cell receptor beta chain originates from a study of shared clonotypes between healthy human individuals. Method: immunoSEQ multiplex PCR; TCRdb's copy keeps in-frame clones and lacks some. The sample includes roughly 1,800,000 clones, approximately 95% seen only once; the top ten take more than 0.9%. CDR1 LNHNV and CDR2 YYDKDF come from the germline V gene (reference sequence). The CDR3 runs to 13 residues. V gave up 5 bases and J gave up 0 bases, with 5 bases separating them. Terminally differentiated effector memory CD45RA+ cells were left out of the naive CD8 fraction, which was CD45RO-negative and positively selected for CCR7.

The TCR was taken from a young man in good health. Sequencing was done on a sample of naive CD8+ T cells sorted from blood. The chain employs TRBV15 and TRBJ2-1; D is unclear. As DNA, the CDR3 is TGTGCCACCAGCGAGACCTCCTACAATGAGCAGTTCTTC. It is translated as CATSETSYNEQFF.